The clone carrying this T cell receptor (beta chain) was counted at least ten times. Its antigen remains unknown. CDR3 length: 15 amino acids. Germline CDR1 is ENHRY and CDR2 is SYGVKD. Trimming removed 0 bases from V and 3 bases from J; junction bases left unmatched: 4. One entry per CDR3 protein results from TCRdb running MiXCR on the 5' RACE reads. The sample shows around 1.7 million distinct CDR3 sequences, 25% to 35% of them seen only once. The donors were all healthy and Caucasian. The data belong to a study of identical twins. Broader study findings: Weaker excess twin sharing was observed in beta out-of-frame sequences. Modelling approaches yielded underestimates of out-of-frame TCR alpha sharing between monozygotic twins.

Input material: cord blood. V is TRBV10-3 and J is TRBJ1-2; 7 nucleotides align to TRBD1. The receptor's source is a newborn girl in good health. The CDR3 nucleotides are TGTGCCATCAGTGAGTCCGACAGGGTTTACTATGGCTACACCTTC. Translation gives CAISESDRVYYGYTF.